These 25 T cell receptor beta chains were all obtained from the same sample, sequenced in a study of T cells in Graves' hyperthyroidism and ophthalmopathy. Amplified TCR beta CDR3 regions came from RNA transcripts. HTBI primers drove first-round RT-PCR of the TCR CDR3. TCRdb reprocessed the multiplex PCR reads with MiXCR, giving one entry per CDR3 protein. The sample gives fewer than 450,000 distinct CDR3 sequences, about 18% of which show up once; 35% to 50% is in the top ten. The specimen was blood. Receptor source: a young man with Graves' ophthalmopathy.

The V call is TRBV13, the J call TRBJ2-5; TRBD2 agrees at 9 bases. Germline V lookup: CDR1 PRHDT, CDR2 FYEKMQ (reference sequence). V was pared by 4 bases and J by 2 bases, with 8 bases of the junction left unmatched. The CDR3 sequence is 16 residues long. CDR3 nucleotide sequence: TGTGCCAGCAGCTCTCTCCTAGCGGGACAGCAAGAGACCCAGTACTTC. This sequence encodes CASSSLLAGQQETQYF. Complete variable domain (other parts from reference TRBV13 and TRBJ2-5): AAGVIQSPRHLIKEKRETATLKCYPIPRHDTVYWYQQGPGQDPQFLISFYEKMQSDKGSIPDRFSAQQFSDYHSELNMSSLELGDSALYFCASSSLLAGQQETQYFGPGTRLLVL.

V gene TRBV27 combines with J gene TRBJ1-6; tentatively, D is TRBD1 (5 bases). There are 13 residues in the CDR3. Looked up from germline, CDR1 is MNHEY and CDR2 is SMNVEV (reference sequence). Between the trimmed V and J ends, which lost 2 bases and 10 bases, there was a span of 9 bases. CDR3 loop: CASSLINRSPLHF. The CDR3 DNA is TGTGCCAGCAGTTTAATTAACAGGTCACCCCTCCACTTT.

The genes are TRBV5-4 and TRBJ2-1, with D maybe TRBD2 (6 bases). This CDR3 is built from 15 residues. Trimming removed 4 bases at V and 7 bases at J, with 18 bases between. CDR1 and CDR2 (germline): SGHNT, YYREEE (reference sequence). DNA of the CDR3: TGTGCCAGCAGCCTTTTAGCGGCCCTGGAGAATGAGCAGTTCTTC. Translating gives CASSLLAALENEQFF.

The chain combines TRBV13 with TRBJ1-2; D is uncertain. Trimming pared 2 bases from V and 2 bases from J, leaving 15 bases between. This CDR3 comprises 16 residues. Germline V gene lookup returns CDR1 PRHDT and CDR2 FYEKMQ (reference sequence). The CDR3 bases are TGTGCCAGCAGCTTAAGATCCGGACCCAAGAACTATGGCTACACCTTC. Translation: CASSLRSGPKNYGYTF.

Remarks on this clonotype: A read error may account for a junction end that differs from germline. The chain couples TRBV11-2 to TRBJ1-6; 8 bases agree with TRBD1. The germline V gene encodes CDR1 SGHAT and CDR2 FQNNGV. The CDR3 contains 16 residues. The CDR3 reads CASGLNTGGKNSPLHF. In DNA, the CDR3 is TGTGCCAGCGGCTTGAACACAGGGGGGAAAAATTCACCCCTCCACTTT. Full variable domain (missing parts from reference TRBV11-2 and TRBJ1-6): EAGVAQSPRYKIIEKRQSVAFWCNPISGHATLYWYQQILGQGPKLLIQFQNNGVVDDSQLPKDRFSAERLKGVDSTLKIQPAKLEDSAVYLCASGLNTGGKNSPLHFGNGTRLTVT.

As concerns this clonotype: A much more abundant neighbour one base away suggests this may be a read error. The chain employs TRBV12-3 or TRBV12-4 and TRBJ2-3; 11 bases are a match to TRBD2. The CDR3 has 18 amino acids. The trim removed 4 bases at V and 7 bases at J, leaving 16 bases unmatched. This chain's CDR3 is CASSSASGGRWGRNTQYF. The DNA of the CDR3 is TGTGCCAGCAGTTCCGCTAGCGGGGGGCGGTGGGGGCGTAATACGCAGTATTTT.

The chain combines TRBV7-9 with TRBJ2-1; TRBD2 matches at 8 bases. Germline V gene lookup returns CDR1 SEHNR and CDR2 FQNEAQ (reference sequence). The ends lost 6 bases at V and 2 bases at J; junction bases unmatched: 9. The CDR3 covers 16 residues. In DNA form, the CDR3 reads TGTGCCAGCAGATCCGCGGGGGGCCCGGCCTACAATGAGCAGTTCTTC. Translation gives CASRSAGGPAYNEQFF.

The V call is TRBV7-3, the J call TRBJ1-1; possibly TRBD1 for D (5 bases). Trimming pared 1 base from V and 3 bases from J, leaving 27 bases between. This CDR3 spans 20 amino acids. Looked up from germline, CDR1 is SGHTA and CDR2 is FQGTGA. The chain's CDR3 is CASSLRGLRGQDGRHTEAFF. The CDR3 DNA sequence: TGTGCCAGCAGCTTAAGGGGCCTAAGGGGTCAGGATGGGAGGCACACTGAAGCTTTCTTT.

This clonotype was recorded many times. As DNA, the CDR3 is TGTGCCAGCAGCAGAAGGACAGTCGGTTCACCCCTCCACTTT. This sequence encodes CASSRRTVGSPLHF. The chain uses TRBV28 and TRBJ1-6; TRBD1 might be the D (6 bases). Germline CDR1 MDHEN, CDR2 SYDVKM. The CDR3 extends over 14 amino acids. V lost 6 bases to trimming and J lost 9 bases, with 15 bases between them.

The sample holds many counts of this clonotype. The genes are TRBV12-3 or TRBV12-4 and TRBJ1-1; D is unresolved. This CDR3 has 12 residues. The V end was cut by 7 bases, the J end by 5 bases, with 11 bases between. In DNA, the CDR3 is TGTGCCAGCACGGAGGGTAGGACTGAAGCTTTCTTT. Protein sequence: CASTEGRTEAFF.

This clonotype was seen repeatedly, ten times or more. The chain is built from TRBV9 and TRBJ1-1; perhaps TRBD1 as D (5 bases). The V end was cut by 2 bases, the J end by 4 bases, with 24 bases between. The CDR3 extends over 18 amino acids. The germline V gene has CDR1 SGDLS and CDR2 YYNGEE. The CDR3 nucleotides are TGTGCCAGCAGCGTCGGCCTCCCCCGGGGCCCAACAGGCACTGAAGCTTTCTTT. The encoded protein is CASSVGLPRGPTGTEAFF.

As DNA, the CDR3 is TGTGCCAGCTCACCACGAAGGTGGGACGCGAACAACGAGCAGTACTTC. Translated, it gives CASSPRRWDANNEQYF. This chain uses TRBV2 with TRBJ2-7; the D gene could be TRBD1 or TRBD2 (5 bases each). V lost 8 bases and J 5 bases, leaving 25 bases between the germline ends. Germline V gives CDR1 SNHLY, CDR2 FYNNEI. There are 16 residues in the CDR3.

The V call is TRBV20-1, the J call TRBJ2-1; 11 nucleotides match TRBD2. Germline lookup yields CDR1 DFQATT and CDR2 SNEGSKA (reference sequence). This CDR3 has 14 amino acids. Trimming at V came to 6 bases and at J to 9 bases, leaving 10 bases not matched to a gene. The CDR3 is CSAPSSGGRGEQFF. DNA for the CDR3: TGCAGTGCACCCTCTAGCGGGGGGCGGGGTGAGCAGTTCTTC.

This clonotype was seen more than once but under ten times. V gene TRBV20-1 combines with J gene TRBJ1-1; no firm D call. Trimming took off 4 bases at V and 0 bases at J, with 12 bases between the two ends. The CDR3 covers 14 residues. Germline assignment: CDR1 DFQATT and CDR2 SNEGSKA (reference sequence). The CDR3 coding sequence is TGCAGTGCTACAAGAGGCCACATGAACACTGAAGCTTTCTTT. It is translated as CSATRGHMNTEAFF.

Notes on this clonotype: This sequence may be a read error, since a much larger clone differs from it by one base. The chain links TRBV6-1 to TRBJ2-3; 7 nucleotides agree with TRBD1. Germline CDR1 and CDR2: MNHNS and SASEGT. Germline trimming cut 2 bases from V and 2 bases from J; bases unmatched to any gene: 1. The CDR3 consists of 14 residues. The CDR3 loop is CASSEQGDTDTQYF. DNA for the CDR3: TGTGCCAGCAGTGAACAGGGGGACACAGATACGCAGTATTTT.

The chain links TRBV29-1 to TRBJ1-2, with a tentative D call TRBD1 (6 bases). The germline V gene has CDR1 SQVTM and CDR2 ANQGSEA. The V end was cut by 7 bases, the J end by 3 bases, with 12 bases between. This CDR3 comprises 12 residues. The CDR3 spells CSGGGQDYGYTF. The DNA for the CDR3 is TGCAGCGGTGGGGGCCAGGACTATGGCTACACCTTC. Based on the CDR3 plus reference TRBV29-1 and TRBJ1-2, the full variable domain is SAVISQKPSRDICQRGTSLTIQCQVDSQVTMMFWYRQQPGQSLTLIATANQGSEATYESGFVIDKFPISRPNLTFSTLTVSNMSPEDSSIYLCSGGGQDYGYTFGSGTRLTVV.

This clonotype was counted a few times. The chain has TRBV5-5 and TRBJ2-2; 12 positions agree with TRBD1. Germline V lookup: CDR1 SGHKS, CDR2 YYEKEE (reference sequence). After removal of 0 bases from V and 6 bases from J, the junction contained 6 bases not matched to a gene. CDR3 length: 17 residues. CDR3 in amino acids: CASSLGDRGLRAGELFF. The CDR3 DNA is TGTGCCAGCAGCTTGGGGGACAGGGGGCTAAGGGCCGGGGAGCTGTTTTTT.

This clonotype was counted at least ten times. V usage is TRBV5-8 and J usage is TRBJ2-1, with D maybe TRBD2 (6 bases). The CDR3 covers 14 residues. Trimming left V 10 bases short and J 3 bases short, with 17 bases between. Germline V gene sequence: CDR1 SGHTS, CDR2 YDEGEE. This CDR3 reads CARLPGENYNEQFF. The CDR3 DNA is TGTGCCCGCCTACCGGGGGAAAACTACAATGAGCAGTTCTTC. The full variable domain, rest sourced from reference TRBV5-8 and TRBJ2-1, is EAGVTQSPTHLIKTRGQQATLRCSPISGHTSVYWYQQALGLGLQFLLWYDEGEERNRGNFPPRFSGRQFPNYSSELNVNALELEDSALYLCARLPGENYNEQFFGPGTRLTVL.

This clonotype appeared many times. V gene TRBV2 combines with J gene TRBJ2-5; D is uncertain. Trimming left V 2 bases short and J 1 base short, with 8 bases between. Germline V lookup: CDR1 SNHLY, CDR2 FYNNEI. The length of the CDR3 is 14 residues. The chain's CDR3 is CASSESTVQETQYF. The CDR3 DNA reads as TGTGCCAGCAGTGAAAGCACAGTCCAAGAGACCCAGTACTTC.

This clonotype was picked up one time. It may be a read error: a sequence one base away is much more abundant. The chain has TRBV6-1 and TRBJ1-2; D might be TRBD1 (5 bases). This CDR3 has 11 residues. V was trimmed by 5 bases and J by 8 bases, leaving 9 bases between them. Per germline, CDR1 MNHNS and CDR2 SASEGT. The CDR3 DNA is TGTGCCAGCAGTCCTTGGGACGGCTACACCTTC. Translating gives CASSPWDGYTF.

This clonotype was seen many times. This chain joins TRBV5-5 and TRBJ1-4; perhaps TRBD1 as D (5 bases). Germline-derived CDR1 and CDR2 are SGHKS and YYEKEE (reference sequence). V gave up 1 base and J gave up 2 bases, with 9 bases separating them. CDR3 length: 15 amino acids. CDR3 coding DNA: TGTGCCAGCAGCTTGTGGGACCGGACTAATGAAAAACTGTTTTTT. This translates into CASSLWDRTNEKLFF.

The chain employs TRBV27 and TRBJ2-7; D unclear. Per the germline V gene, CDR1 is MNHEY and CDR2 is SMNVEV (reference sequence). This CDR3 comprises 15 residues. V was cut by 5 bases and J by 0 bases, with 14 bases left in between. The CDR3 sequence is CASSSSQAASYEQYF. The CDR3 DNA sequence: TGTGCCAGCAGTAGTTCGCAGGCGGCCTCCTACGAGCAGTACTTC.

This clonotype occurred a few times. This sequence joins TRBV27 and TRBJ2-5; perhaps TRBD2 as D (6 bases). CDR1 is MNHEY, CDR2 SMNVEV, per germline (reference sequence). V was shortened by 6 bases and J by 4 bases, with 15 bases between the two germline ends. CDR3 length: 14 amino acids. The CDR3 DNA reads as TGTGCCAGCAGACGGGACTTTTTGGGAGAGACCCAGTACTTC. It is translated as CASRRDFLGETQYF.

DNA of the CDR3: TGTGCCAGTAGTATGGGGAGCAGGTACAATGAGCAGTTCTTC. Its translation: CASSMGSRYNEQFF. The V call is TRBV19, the J call TRBJ2-1; TRBD2 might be the D (5 bases). Trimming removed 3 bases from V and 4 bases from J, with 10 bases in between. This CDR3 region has 14 residues. The germline CDR1 and CDR2 sequences are LNHDA and SQIVND (reference sequence).

This clonotype was counted many times. The V call is TRBV3-1, the J call TRBJ1-1, with a possible D match to TRBD1 (5 bases). This CDR3 region has 13 residues. CDR1 and CDR2 from the germline V gene are LGHDT and YNNKEL (reference sequence). The V and J ends lost 4 bases and 4 bases respectively, with 10 bases between them. The CDR3 sequence is CASSRQQVTEAFF. The CDR3 nucleotides read TGTGCCAGCAGCCGCCAACAGGTCACTGAAGCTTTCTTT. The full variable domain, rest sourced from reference TRBV3-1 and TRBJ1-1, is DTAVSQTPKYLVTQMGNDKSIKCEQNLGHDTMYWYKQDSKKFLKIMFSYNNKELIINETVPNRFSPKSPDKAHLNLHINSLELGDSAVYFCASSRQQVTEAFFGQGTRLTVV.